This T cell receptor (beta chain) was recorded in a study of T-cell reconstitution after alpha-beta-depleted transplantation in children. V lost 5 bases to trimming and J lost 0 bases; unmatched junction nucleotides: 4. The CDR3 has 17 residues. TCRbeta library construction was performed incorporating unique molecular identifiers. MiXCR, applied by TCRdb to the PCR reads, yields one record per CDR3 protein. The sample holds more than 400,000 distinct CDR3 sequences, over 40% seen once. This clonotype was counted many times. As yet, its antigen is unknown. Study-wide findings and caveats: T-cell numbers and diversity, one year after transplant, stemmed largely from T cells that were newly produced.

V is TRBV12-3 or TRBV12-4 and J is TRBJ2-7; TRBD2 agrees at 16 bases. The TCR sequence derives from a girl aged 2 to 9 with aplastic anemia, due to receive a stem cell transplant. The sequenced sample was PBMCs, obtained before TCRalphabeta/CD19-depleted stem cell transplant. The CDR3 region has the DNA TGTGCCAGCAGTGGGACTAGCGGGAGGGAAAGCTCCTACGAGCAGTACTTC. This codes for CASSGTSGRESSYEQYF.